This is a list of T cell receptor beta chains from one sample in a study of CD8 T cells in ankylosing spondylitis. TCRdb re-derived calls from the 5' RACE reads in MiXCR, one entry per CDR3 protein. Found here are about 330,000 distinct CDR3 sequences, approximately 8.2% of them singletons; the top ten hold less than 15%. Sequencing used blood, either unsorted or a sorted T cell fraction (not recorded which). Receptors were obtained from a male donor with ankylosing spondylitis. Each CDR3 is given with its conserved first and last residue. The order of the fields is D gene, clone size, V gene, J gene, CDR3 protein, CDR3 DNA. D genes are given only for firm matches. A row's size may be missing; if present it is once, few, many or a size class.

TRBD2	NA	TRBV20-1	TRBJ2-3	CSALKREGEDTQYF	TGCAGTGCTCTAAAGCGGGAGGGCGAGGATACGCAGTATTTT
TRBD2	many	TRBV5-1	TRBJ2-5	CASSNRTRQETQYF	TGCGCCAGCTCAAACAGGACTAGACAAGAGACCCAGTACTTC
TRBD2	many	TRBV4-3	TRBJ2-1	CASSQRAAGLDNEQFF	TGCGCCAGCAGCCAAAGAGCAGCGGGACTAGACAATGAGCAGTTCTTC
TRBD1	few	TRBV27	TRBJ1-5	CASKTGGGAQHF	TGTGCCAGCAAGACAGGGGGAGGTGCCCAGCATTTT
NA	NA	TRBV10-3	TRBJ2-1	CAISYRGNEQFF	TGTGCCATCAGTTACAGAGGGAATGAGCAGTTCTTC
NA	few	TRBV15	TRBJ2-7	CATSKEPLSSYEQYF	TGTGCCACCAGCAAGGAACCCCTAAGCTCCTACGAGCAGTACTTC
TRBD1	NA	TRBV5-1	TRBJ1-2	CASSLGGQGVVKGYGYTF	TGCGCCAGCAGCTTGGGGGGACAGGGAGTTGTTAAGGGCTATGGCTACACCTTC
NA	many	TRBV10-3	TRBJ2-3	CAISDSDTQYF	TGTGCCATCAGTGACTCAGATACGCAGTATTTT
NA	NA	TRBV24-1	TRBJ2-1	CATSDSPGTSTNNEQFF	TGTGCCACCAGTGATTCCCCCGGGACTTCTACGAACAATGAGCAGTTCTTC
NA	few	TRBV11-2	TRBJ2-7	CASSLEIVSYEQYF	TGTGCCAGCAGCTTAGAGATAGTCTCCTACGAGCAGTACTTC
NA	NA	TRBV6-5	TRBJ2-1	CASSYFGNNEQFF	TGTGCCAGCAGTTACTTCGGGAACAATGAGCAGTTCTTC
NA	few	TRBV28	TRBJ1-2	CASSLPGPGGYTF	TGTGCCAGCAGTTTACCAGGGCCCGGTGGCTACACCTTC
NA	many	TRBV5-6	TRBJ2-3	CASSFWGTDTQYF	TGTGCCAGCAGCTTTTGGGGGACAGATACGCAGTATTTT
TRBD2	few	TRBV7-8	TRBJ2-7	CASSIGGLGYEQYF	TGTGCCAGCAGCATAGGGGGACTAGGCTACGAGCAGTACTTC
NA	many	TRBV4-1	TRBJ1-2	CASSQVTGALRGYTF	TGCGCCAGCAGCCAAGTCACCGGCGCTTTGCGGGGCTACACCTTC
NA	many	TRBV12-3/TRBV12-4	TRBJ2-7	CASSRRPYEQYF	TGTGCCAGCAGCCGACGGCCGTACGAGCAGTACTTC
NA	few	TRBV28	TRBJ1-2	CASSSGRSFYGYTF	TGTGCCAGCAGCTCAGGCAGATCATTCTATGGCTACACCTTC
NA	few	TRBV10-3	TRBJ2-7	CAISESGRTYEQYF	TGTGCCATCAGTGAGTCGGGTAGGACCTACGAGCAGTACTTC
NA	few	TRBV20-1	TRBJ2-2	CSARSGRAGELFF	TGCAGTGCTAGGAGCGGACGGGCCGGGGAGCTGTTTTTT
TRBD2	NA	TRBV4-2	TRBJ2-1	CASSQDLAGGLRYEQFF	TGTGCCAGCAGCCAAGATCTTGCGGGAGGGCTCAGGTATGAGCAGTTCTTC
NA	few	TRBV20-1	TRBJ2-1	CSARDLAKSSYNEQFF	TGCAGTGCTAGAGATTTGGCAAAGAGCTCCTACAATGAGCAGTTCTTC
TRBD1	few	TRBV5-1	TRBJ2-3	CASSLEGDRQTDTQYF	TGCGCCAGCAGCTTGGAGGGGGACAGACAAACAGATACGCAGTATTTT
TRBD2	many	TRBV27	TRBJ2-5	CASSETSGGQETQYF	TGTGCCAGCAGTGAGACTAGCGGGGGTCAAGAGACCCAGTACTTC
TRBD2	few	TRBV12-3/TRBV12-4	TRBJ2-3	CASSLYRGAGEVPDTQYF	TGTGCCAGCAGTTTGTATAGGGGTGCGGGAGAGGTCCCAGATACGCAGTATTTT
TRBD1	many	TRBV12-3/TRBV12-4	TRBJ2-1	CASHKGDRVTQFF	TGTGCCAGCCACAAGGGGGACAGGGTAACGCAGTTCTTC
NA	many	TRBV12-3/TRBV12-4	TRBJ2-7	CASSLASSRRLEYEQYF	TGTGCCAGCAGTTTAGCCTCATCCCGGCGGCTCGAGTACGAGCAGTACTTC